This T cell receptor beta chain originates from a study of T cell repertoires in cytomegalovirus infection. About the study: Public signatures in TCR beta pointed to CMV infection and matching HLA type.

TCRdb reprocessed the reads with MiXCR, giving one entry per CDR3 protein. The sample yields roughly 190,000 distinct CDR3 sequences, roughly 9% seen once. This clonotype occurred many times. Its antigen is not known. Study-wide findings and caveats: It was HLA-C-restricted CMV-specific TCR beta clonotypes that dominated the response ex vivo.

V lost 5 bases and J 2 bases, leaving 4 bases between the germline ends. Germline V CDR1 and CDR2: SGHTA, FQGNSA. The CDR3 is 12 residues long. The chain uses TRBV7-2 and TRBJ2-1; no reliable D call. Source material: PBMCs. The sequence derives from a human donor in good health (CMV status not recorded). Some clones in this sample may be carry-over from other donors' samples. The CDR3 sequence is CASSQTYNEQFF. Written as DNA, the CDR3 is TGTGCCAGCAGCCAGACCTACAATGAGCAGTTCTTC.